The source of this TCR beta chain is a study of shared clonotypes between healthy human individuals. The wider study: For every donor, three CD4 naive, three CD4 memory, two CD8 naive and one CD8 memory plates were used.

As originally analysed: Filtering was not the same, since immunoSEQ gave junction-only sequences without quality scores. The method was immunoSEQ multiplex PCR; TCRdb's version includes in-frame clones alone and lacks a portion of them. That table gives V, J and clone size, and the DNA gave D and trimming. Among 650,000 to 800,000 clones, 55% to 75% were seen once, and the ten largest hold over 1.5%. The sequenced sample consisted of memory CD4+ T cells sorted from blood. The subset denotes: CD45RA-negative fraction. The clonotype originates from a woman between 25 and 40 years old in good health.

The CDR3 reads CASSTGQRTNTGELFF. Written as DNA, the CDR3 is TGTGCCAGCAGCACCGGACAGCGAACTAACACCGGGGAGCTGTTTTTT. The V call is TRBV5-4, the J call TRBJ2-2, with D tentatively TRBD1 (6 bases). Deletions cut 4 bases from V and 2 bases from J, with 15 bases between. Germline V gene lookup returns CDR1 SGHNT and CDR2 YYREEE (reference sequence). This CDR3 is built from 16 residues.